The sequence of this TCR beta chain was determined in a study of cytomegalovirus exposure and HLA in healthy donors. The study, taken as a whole, reports: Most of the CMV-associated TCR beta chains (in a later analysis) appeared to be HLA-restricted. Another analysis was done later, and it associated approximately 17,000 TCR beta sequences with HLA alleles at 0.05 false discovery rate.

It was with 60 Vbeta and 13 Jbeta primers that the PCR ran. The data were produced by immunoSEQ multiplex PCR, yet TCRdb's version contains in-frame clones alone and is incomplete. This sample has about 140,000 clones; around 80% occur once, and the top ten carry roughly 3.1%. As for this clone: Its antigen is unknown.

Trimming took 6 bases from V and 3 from J, leaving 15 bases between them. The length of the CDR3 is 14 residues. Per the germline V gene, CDR1 is MDHEN and CDR2 is SYDVKM. Sequencing was done on a sample of PBMCs. This TCR was recovered from a young man in good health and CMV-seropositive. V gene TRBV28 combines with J gene TRBJ2-7, with D perhaps matching TRBD2 (5 bases). The CDR3 nucleotides are TGTGCCAGCAGACCCAGCGGCAGATACTACGAGCAGTACTTC. Encoded protein: CASRPSGRYYEQYF.